The 21 T cell receptor beta chains below were found in one sample sequenced in a study of T cell repertoires in cytomegalovirus infection. No antigen has been assigned to these receptors. MiXCR, applied by TCRdb to the reads, yields one record per CDR3 protein. The sample carries approximately 350,000 distinct CDR3 sequences, about 35% recorded once. Here the sequenced sample was cultured PBMCs, taken from culture after CMV antigen stimulation. The receptors here all came from a human donor in good health (CMV status not recorded). Some clones in this sample may be carry-over from other donors' samples.

The table lists this clonotype with a count of one. The rearrangement uses TRBV7-2 and TRBJ2-2; 7 nucleotides agree with TRBD2. The J segment lost 5 bases and the V segment lost 6 bases, leaving 9 bases of the junction unmatched. In germline, CDR1 is SGHTA, CDR2 FQGNSA. The CDR3 covers 15 residues. The CDR3 protein is CASRPGGRITGELFF. CDR3 nucleotides: TGTGCCAGCAGACCTGGCGGGAGAATTACCGGGGAGCTGTTTTTT.

The rearrangement links TRBV5-8 to TRBJ1-5; 7 bases are a match to TRBD1. The CDR3 is 17 amino acids. The V and J ends lost 5 bases and 2 bases, in that order; junction bases with no gene match: 13. Germline CDR1 is SGHTS and CDR2 is YDEGEE. CDR3 sequence reads: CASSYPRTGAGNQPQHF. CDR3 sequence (DNA): TGTGCCAGCAGTTACCCCCGAACAGGGGCTGGCAATCAGCCCCAGCATTTT.

This clonotype was seen a handful of times. The gene calls are TRBV29-1 and TRBJ1-2; TRBD1 might be the D (6 bases). CDR3 length: 13 residues. Looked up from germline, CDR1 is SQVTM and CDR2 is ANQGSEA. The V end was cut by 7 bases, the J end by 2 bases, with 14 bases between. The CDR3 region is CSAPAQGNYGYTF. The CDR3 nucleotides are TGCAGCGCCCCGGCGCAGGGGAACTATGGCTACACCTTC.

A few counts support this clonotype. The chain has TRBV30 and TRBJ2-1, with TRBD2 identical over 9 bases. Trimming removed 0 bases from V and 0 bases from J; junction bases left unmatched: 9. This CDR3 region has 18 residues. CDR1 is GTSNPN and CDR2 is SVGIG in the germline V gene (reference sequence). This CDR3 is CAWSVGSGRLSSYNEQFF. In DNA form, the CDR3 reads TGTGCCTGGAGTGTCGGGAGCGGGAGGTTGAGCTCCTACAATGAGCAGTTCTTC. The full variable domain, its missing parts supplied by reference TRBV30 and TRBJ2-1, is SQTIHQWPATLVQPVGSPLSLECTVEGTSNPNLYWYRQAAGRGLQLLFYSVGIGQISSEVPQNLSASRPQDRQFILSSKKLLLSDSGFYLCAWSVGSGRLSSYNEQFFGPGTRLTVL.

The V and J genes are TRBV29-1 and TRBJ1-1; D not certain. The germline V and J ends were trimmed by 4 bases and 0 bases, with 6 bases remaining between them. Germline V CDR1 and CDR2: SQVTM, ANQGSEA. This CDR3 has 12 residues. CDR3 region: CSVVPVNTEAFF. The CDR3 nucleotides read TGCAGCGTTGTACCGGTGAACACTGAAGCTTTCTTT.

The rearrangement joins TRBV3-1 to TRBJ1-4; 7 bases are a match to TRBD1. Germline loops: CDR1 LGHDT, CDR2 YNNKEL (reference sequence). This CDR3 region has 15 residues. Trimming took 3 bases from V and 3 from J; bases not matched to a gene: 4. CDR3 sequence: CASSHPTGPNEKLFF. The CDR3 nucleotides read TGTGCCAGCAGCCACCCGACAGGGCCTAATGAAAAACTGTTTTTT.

The chain carries TRBV7-2 and TRBJ2-1; tentatively, D is TRBD1 or TRBD2 (7 bases each). CDR1 and CDR2 from the germline V gene are SGHTA and FQGNSA. The length of the CDR3 is 14 residues. Trimming removed 7 bases from V and 11 bases from J, with 21 bases in between. CDR3 residues: CASTGGEALRKQFF. CDR3 DNA: TGTGCCAGCACAGGGGGGGAGGCCCTCAGGAAGCAGTTCTTC.

This clonotype was seen ten or more times. The rearrangement uses TRBV7-2 and TRBJ2-3; D is perhaps TRBD1 (5 bases). CDR1 and CDR2 from the germline V gene are SGHTA and FQGNSA. V dropped 5 bases and J dropped 0 bases, with 12 bases sitting between them. CDR3 length equals 15 residues. The CDR3 nucleotides read TGTGCCAGCAGCCAAGACAGCCCTAGCACAGATACGCAGTATTTT. Residues: CASSQDSPSTDTQYF.

The table lists this clonotype with many counts. This sequence joins TRBV11-2 and TRBJ2-7, with D unresolved. This CDR3 comprises 12 residues. V lost 1 base, J lost 4 bases, and 5 bases lay in between. Germline CDR1 and CDR2: SGHAT and FQNNGV. CDR3 residues: CASSLGSYEQYV. The CDR3, as DNA: TGTGCCAGCAGCTTAGGAAGTTACGAGCAGTACGTC.

This rearrangement joins TRBV7-9 to TRBJ1-1; the match to TRBD1 covers 8 bases. Germline V gives CDR1 SEHNR, CDR2 FQNEAQ (reference sequence). This CDR3 has 15 amino acids. The J segment lost 2 bases and the V segment lost 2 bases, leaving 4 bases of the junction unmatched. Here the CDR3 reads CASSLRGQGNTEAFF. For the CDR3, the DNA is TGTGCCAGCAGCTTACGCGGACAGGGAAACACTGAAGCTTTCTTT.

This clonotype was counted only a few times. The chain uses TRBV29-1 and TRBJ2-5; possible D gene TRBD1, 5 bases. CDR3 length: 14 amino acids. The germline CDR1 and CDR2 sequences are SQVTM and ANQGSEA. Trimming removed 2 bases from V and 2 bases from J, with 12 bases in between. CDR3 residues: CSVERGQDQETQYF. As DNA, the CDR3 is TGCAGCGTTGAAAGGGGCCAGGATCAAGAGACCCAGTACTTC.

This clonotype was seen a few times. J is TRBJ1-2 and V is TRBV7-8; TRBD1 aligns across 7 bases. The CDR3 extends over 17 amino acids. The junction had 13 bases not matched to a gene; V was cut back by 2 bases and J by 4 bases. Germline CDR1 is SGHVS and CDR2 is FQNEAQ. CDR3: CASSLWGQPTVVYGYTF. The CDR3 DNA sequence: TGTGCCAGCAGCTTATGGGGACAGCCAACCGTGGTCTATGGCTACACCTTC.

In this sample, this clonotype turned up a few times. The gene calls are TRBV6-1 and TRBJ2-6; D might be TRBD1 (6 bases). There are 15 residues in the CDR3. The V end lost 6 bases, the J end lost 2 bases, and 11 bases lay between the germline ends. The germline V gene has CDR1 MNHNS and CDR2 SASEGT. CDR3 sequence: CASRPQGTGANVLTF. For the CDR3, the DNA is TGTGCCAGCAGACCACAGGGAACTGGGGCCAACGTCCTGACTTTC.

Concerning this clonotype: This clone may be a read error of a much larger clone one base away. The V and J genes are TRBV6-5 and TRBJ2-2, with no clear D. The germline V and J ends were trimmed by 1 base and 0 bases, with 3 bases remaining between them. The CDR3 has 14 residues. In germline, CDR1 is MNHEY, CDR2 SVGAGI. The CDR3 bases are TGTGCCAGCAGTTACTTCGCGAACACCGGGGAGCTGTTTTTT. As protein: CASSYFANTGELFF.

The chain is built from TRBV2 and TRBJ2-7; possible D gene TRBD2, 5 bases. The CDR3 extends over 13 amino acids. V dropped 4 bases and J dropped 5 bases, with 12 bases sitting between them. From germline, CDR1 is SNHLY and CDR2 FYNNEI. The CDR3 spells CASSASTRNEQYV. DNA for the CDR3: TGTGCCAGCAGTGCCTCAACTAGGAACGAGCAGTACGTC.

On this clonotype itself: Germline is not matched at one junction end, which may reflect a read error. The J gene is TRBJ2-3, the V gene TRBV20-1, with D perhaps TRBD1 or TRBD2 (6 bases each). This CDR3 is 14 amino acids long. Germline CDR1 reads DFQATT; CDR2 reads SNEGSKA (reference sequence). The CDR3 region is CSGRGGSRTDTQYF. The CDR3 DNA is TGCAGTGGTAGAGGGGGGAGCCGCACAGATACGCAGTATTTT.

This clonotype was observed at least ten times. The chain employs TRBV7-2 and TRBJ2-3, with 10 bases lining up with TRBD2. The V and J ends lost 0 bases and 4 bases, in that order; junction bases with no gene match: 13. This CDR3 is built from 19 residues. Germline CDR1 SGHTA, CDR2 FQGNSA. As DNA, the CDR3 is TGTGCCAGCAGCTTAGCCGCCCGGACTAGCGGAGGGAGGGCAGATACGCAGTATTTT. It yields the protein CASSLAARTSGGRADTQYF.

V is TRBV7-2 and J is TRBJ2-5; possibly TRBD2 for D (6 bases). CDR1 SGHTA and CDR2 FQGNSA come from the germline V gene. V dropped 5 bases and J dropped 1 base, with 14 bases sitting between them. The CDR3 contains 15 residues. The CDR3 loop reads CASSSTAGSQETQYF. As DNA, the CDR3 is TGTGCCAGCAGCAGCACCGCGGGATCCCAAGAGACCCAGTACTTC.

This chain links TRBV12-3 or TRBV12-4 with TRBJ2-3, with D possibly TRBD1 on 5 matching bases. Trimming shortened V by 5 bases and J by 2 bases, and 17 bases separated the two germline ends. The CDR3 totals 16 residues. The CDR3 protein is CASSPLTVGATDTQYF. In DNA form, the CDR3 reads TGTGCCAGCAGTCCCCTCACCGTAGGGGCCACAGATACGCAGTATTTT.

The table lists this clonotype with many counts. V usage is TRBV7-2 and J usage is TRBJ1-1, with D possibly TRBD1 on 6 matching bases. The CDR3 has 14 residues. Trimming pared 4 bases from V and 6 bases from J, leaving 15 bases between. CDR1 is SGHTA, CDR2 FQGNSA, per germline. This chain's CDR3 is CASSSQGFAPEAFF. CDR3 nucleotide sequence: TGTGCCAGCAGCTCACAGGGTTTTGCCCCTGAAGCTTTCTTT.

This clonotype was detected only a few times. At one of its ends the junction is not consistent with the germline gene, which may arise from a read error. The gene calls are TRBV11-2 and TRBJ2-1; 11 positions match TRBD2. The CDR3 extends over 15 amino acids. Germline values: CDR1 SGHAT, CDR2 FQNNGV. Written as DNA, the CDR3 is TGTGCCAGCAGGTTAGCGGGAGGGTCCTACAATGAGCAGTTCTTC. Translated: CASRLAGGSYNEQFF.